What follows are 16 T cell receptor beta chains derived from one specimen sequenced in a study of control samples from healthy donors and cancer patients. TCRdb keeps only in-frame clones here, not all; method: immunoSEQ multiplex PCR. The sample lists 70,000 to 80,000 clones, approximately 90% seen once, with 1.9% in the top ten. The specimen was PBMCs. Receptors originate from a woman aged 60-70 years with head and neck cancer.

The rearrangement joins TRBV7-2 to TRBJ1-2; 8 bases line up with TRBD1. The CDR3 sequence is 15 residues long. V was pared by 4 bases and J by 0 bases, with 4 bases of the junction left unmatched. CDR1 and CDR2 from the germline V gene are SGHTA and FQGNSA. The CDR3 DNA reads as TGTGCCAGCAGCTCTACAGGGGGAGCTAACTATGGCTACACCTTC. It is translated as CASSSTGGANYGYTF.

The rearrangement joins TRBV4-2 to TRBJ2-3, with D possibly being TRBD1 (6 bases). In germline, CDR1 is LGHNA, CDR2 YNFKEQ. The CDR3 extends over 15 amino acids. V gave up 1 base and J gave up 4 bases, with 12 bases separating them. The CDR3 nucleotides read TGTGCCAGCAGCCAAGCAGGGGTCCGGCCAGATACGCAGTATTTT. Translated: CASSQAGVRPDTQYF.

The genes are TRBV6-2 or TRBV6-3 and TRBJ2-5; D gene ambiguous. This CDR3 is 14 amino acids long. Trimming took 0 bases from V and 1 from J, leaving 6 bases between them. From germline, CDR1 is MNHEY and CDR2 SVGEGT. The CDR3 DNA follows: TGTGCCAGCAGTTACTCGAACGCCCAAGAGACCCAGTACTTC. Translating gives CASSYSNAQETQYF.

The chain employs TRBV18 and TRBJ1-2; 8 bases align to TRBD1. With 5 bases clipped from V and 6 bases from J, the junction kept 5 bases outside the gene matches. The CDR3 loop spans 13 amino acids. The germline CDR1 and CDR2 sequences are KGHSH and LQKENI. The chain's CDR3 is CASSSYRGNGYTF. Written as DNA, the CDR3 is TGTGCCAGCTCAAGCTACAGGGGGAATGGCTACACCTTC.

The V and J genes are TRBV7-9 and TRBJ1-1; possibly TRBD1 for D (5 bases). The CDR3 has 14 amino acids. Germline V CDR1 and CDR2: SEHNR, FQNEAQ (reference sequence). Trimming stripped 0 bases from V and 4 bases from J, with 9 bases between. CDR3 bases: TGTGCCAGCAGCTTAGCCGGGACGGGCACTGAAGCTTTCTTT. Translated: CASSLAGTGTEAFF.

The chain links TRBV19 to TRBJ2-7; 7 positions match TRBD1. V dropped 4 bases and J dropped 3; count of bases not matched to a gene: 6. The CDR3 totals 14 residues. Germline V gene sequence: CDR1 LNHDA, CDR2 SQIVND (reference sequence). The CDR3 reads CASSTARDSYEQYF. The CDR3 DNA is TGTGCCAGTAGTACCGCCCGGGACAGCTACGAGCAGTACTTC. The entire variable domain, with the rest obtained from reference TRBV19 and TRBJ2-7, is as follows: DGGITQSPKYLFRKEGQNVTLSCEQNLNHDAMYWYRQDPGQGLRLIYYSQIVNDFQKGDIAEGYSVSREKKESFPLTVTSAQKNPTAFYLCASSTARDSYEQYFGPGTRLTVT.

The chain couples TRBV4-1 to TRBJ2-2, with D possibly being TRBD1 (7 bases). The CDR3 loop spans 16 amino acids. Germline V gives CDR1 MGHRA, CDR2 YSYEKL. V shed 2 bases and J shed 5 bases, with 15 bases lying between them. The CDR3 DNA follows: TGCGCCAGCAGCCAAAACGGGGGCAGGGGGACCGGGGAGCTGTTTTTT. Amino acid sequence: CASSQNGGRGTGELFF.

This chain connects TRBV11-2 to TRBJ2-1; possibly TRBD1 for D (5 bases). Germline CDR1 is SGHAT and CDR2 is FQNNGV. V gave up 5 bases and J gave up 8 bases, with 16 bases separating them. CDR3 length equals 14 residues. The DNA of the CDR3 is TGTGCCAGCAGCCGCCTTATGGTCAGGGATGAGCAGTTCTTC. Protein: CASSRLMVRDEQFF.

The chain has TRBV5-8 and TRBJ2-1, with unresolved D. CDR1 is SGHTS and CDR2 is YDEGEE in the germline V gene. Trimming took 0 bases from V and 4 from J, leaving 8 bases between them. The CDR3 loop spans 14 amino acids. CDR3 nucleotides: TGTGCCAGCAGCTTGGGACTCAGTTACAATGAGCAGTTCTTC. Its translation is CASSLGLSYNEQFF.

The chain uses TRBV2 and TRBJ1-4; 8 bases map to TRBD1. The CDR3 has 15 residues. Trimming cost V 3 bases and J 7 bases; bases outside gene matches: 7. Looked up from germline, CDR1 is SNHLY and CDR2 is FYNNEI. CDR3 nucleotide sequence: TGTGCCAGCAGTGACTTGACAGGGGCAGTTGAAAAACTGTTTTTT. It codes for CASSDLTGAVEKLFF. Combining the CDR3 with reference TRBV2 and TRBJ1-4 gives the whole variable domain EPEVTQTPSHQVTQMGQEVILRCVPISNHLYFYWYRQILGQKVEFLVSFYNNEISEKSEIFDDQFSVERPDGSNFTLKIRSTKLEDSAMYFCASSDLTGAVEKLFFGSGTQLSVL.

The J gene is TRBJ2-1, the V gene TRBV29-1, with 7 positions matching TRBD1. After removal of 1 base from V and 3 bases from J, the junction contained 6 bases not matched to a gene. CDR1 and CDR2 from the germline V gene are SQVTM and ANQGSEA. The CDR3 contains 15 residues. CDR3 sequence: CSVEADRNFYNEQFF. CDR3 coding DNA: TGCAGCGTTGAAGCGGACAGGAATTTCTACAATGAGCAGTTCTTC.

V usage is TRBV5-1 and J usage is TRBJ2-1, with 12 bases matching TRBD2. Germline CDR1 reads SGHRS; CDR2 reads YFSETQ. V shed 4 bases and J 4 bases; nucleotides not matched to a gene: 3. This CDR3 region has 15 residues. This CDR3 is CASSGGTSGYNEQFF. CDR3 nucleotide sequence: TGCGCCAGCAGCGGGGGGACTAGCGGGTACAATGAGCAGTTCTTC. Drawing the rest from reference TRBV5-1 and TRBJ2-1, the complete variable domain is KAGVTQTPRYLIKTRGQQVTLSCSPISGHRSVSWYQQTPGQGLQFLFEYFSETQRNKGNFPGRFSGRQFSNSRSEMNVSTLELGDSALYLCASSGGTSGYNEQFFGPGTRLTVL.

The chain is built from TRBV27 and TRBJ2-5; D remains ambiguous. The CDR3 is 13 residues long. V was clipped by 6 bases and J by 4 bases, with 12 bases between them. The V gene's germline CDR1 is MNHEY and CDR2 SMNVEV (reference sequence). The CDR3: CASSYGVLETQYF. The CDR3 region has the DNA TGTGCCAGCAGCTATGGGGTGTTAGAGACCCAGTACTTC.

The chain joins TRBV19 to TRBJ2-5; D gene ambiguous. The V gene lost 3 bases and the J gene lost 5 bases, with 10 bases spanning the gap. The CDR3 sequence is 13 residues long. Germline-derived CDR1 and CDR2 are LNHDA and SQIVND (reference sequence). The CDR3 sequence: CASSIARLETQYF. The CDR3 DNA reads TGTGCCAGTAGTATTGCACGATTGGAGACCCAGTACTTC.

This chain uses TRBV3-1 (or the pseudogene TRBV3-2) with TRBJ1-6; TRBD1 agrees at 10 bases. Germline V gene lookup returns CDR1 LGHDT and CDR2 YNNKEL (reference sequence). The J segment lost 7 bases and the V segment lost 6 bases, leaving 3 bases of the junction unmatched. This CDR3 has 14 amino acids. The CDR3 region has the DNA TGTGCCAGCAGTGACAGGGGGCTCAATTCACCCCTCCACTTT. This translates into CASSDRGLNSPLHF.

This clone counts as medium-sized. The chain links TRBV7-2 to TRBJ1-5; TRBD1 might be the D (5 bases). This CDR3 has 16 residues. Germline V CDR1 and CDR2: SGHTA, FQGNSA. V gave up 1 base and J gave up 1 base, with 11 bases separating them. The CDR3 bases are TGTGCCAGCAGCTTAGGGGCAGGGCGGAGCAATCAGCCCCAGCATTTT. Protein sequence: CASSLGAGRSNQPQHF. Full variable domain (outside the CDR3, taken from reference TRBV7-2 and TRBJ1-5): GAGVSQSPSNKVTEKGKDVELRCDPISGHTALYWYRQSLGQGLEFLIYFQGNSAPDKSGLPSDRFSAERTGGSVSTLTIQRTQQEDSAVYLCASSLGAGRSNQPQHFGDGTRLSIL.